This T cell receptor (beta chain) was sequenced for a study of shared clonotypes between healthy human individuals. The study's findings and limits: Genetic and exposure-history diversity was limited by the few donors. A reduction in generation probabilities was seen for non-shared clonotypes relative to those shared by all four donors. Shared across several donors were around 5% of the naive CD4 clonotypes.

In replicate PCRs of sorted subsets, around 200 ng DNA, approximately 30,000 T cell genomes, was used. The repertoire was sequenced with immunoSEQ multiplex PCR; TCRdb's copy has only in-frame clones and lacks some. The table lists 600,000 or so clones, about 95% of them singletons. CD45RO negativity and positive selection for CCR7 defined naive CD8 cells, a population that excluded terminally differentiated effector memory CD45RA+ cells. The table lists this clone with a count of one. What it recognizes is unknown. The CDR3 length is 15 residues. Between the trimmed V and J ends, which lost 4 bases and 2 bases, there was a span of 15 bases. CDR1 is SGHNT and CDR2 is YYREEE in the germline V gene (reference sequence).

V gene TRBV5-4 combines with J gene TRBJ1-1; D is ambiguous. Sequencing used naive CD8+ T cells sorted from blood. The clonotype comes from a woman younger than 45 in good health. The CDR3 DNA follows: TGTGCCAGCAGCCACCCGGCAGGTCGCAACACTGAAGCTTTCTTT. Translated, it gives CASSHPAGRNTEAFF.